These T cell receptor beta chains were read from a single sample in a study of T cell responses to AZD1222 COVID-19 vaccine. Assay: immunoSEQ multiplex PCR; the TCRdb copy retains only in-frame clones and omits some. In the table there are 150,000 to 200,000 clones, approximately 88% of which are singletons. This specimen consisted of peripheral blood, obtained on day 0 of AZD1222 vaccination. These receptors all come from an adult in good health. CDR3s include the opening cysteine and the closing phenylalanine or tryptophan. Each record gives: D gene, V gene, J gene, CDR3 DNA, CDR3 protein. A D gene is named only where the DNA matches it firmly.

TRBD1	TRBV2	TRBJ2-2	TGTGCCAGCAGTCCACAGGGGGCGGTCACCGGGGAGCTGTTTTTT	CASSPQGAVTGELFF
TRBD2	TRBV3-1/TRBV3-2	TRBJ2-1	TGTGCCAGCAGCCAAGATACCCGACTAGCGGGTTCGAATGAGCAGTTCTTC	CASSQDTRLAGSNEQFF
TRBD1	TRBV3-1/TRBV3-2	TRBJ2-5	TGTGCCAGCAGCCAGATCGGGACAGCTCGTCAAGAGACCCAGTACTTC	CASSQIGTARQETQYF
.	TRBV28	TRBJ1-5	TGTGCCAGCAGTGCCCCCCCGGGACAATCTTCCAATCAGCCCCAGCATTTT	CASSAPPGQSSNQPQHF
.	TRBV6-6	TRBJ1-3	TGTGCCAGCAGTTACGAGGGTCACTCTGGAAACACCATATATTTT	CASSYEGHSGNTIYF
TRBD1	TRBV6-5	TRBJ1-2	TGTGCCAGCAGGACGACAGGGAACTATGGCTACACCTTC	CASRTTGNYGYTF
.	TRBV4-1	TRBJ1-6	TGCGCCAGCAGCCAAGGGTCCGGGGGCGATTCACCCCTCCACTTT	CASSQGSGGDSPLHF
.	TRBV5-1	TRBJ1-2	TGCGCCAGCAGGGTTGGTGTCTATGGCTACACCTTC	CASRVGVYGYTF
.	TRBV11-2	TRBJ2-3	TGTGCCAGCAGCTTAGATAGGTTGACTAGAGATACGCAGTATTTT	CASSLDRLTRDTQYF
.	TRBV2	TRBJ1-6	TGTGCCAGCCACCAGCGGGGGTCGGGTTCACCCCTCCACTTT	CASHQRGSGSPLHF
TRBD2	TRBV7-8	TRBJ2-7	TGTGCCAGCAGCTTACAGCTAGCGGGAGTTGGAGAGCAGTACTTC	CASSLQLAGVGEQYF
.	TRBV15	TRBJ2-7	TGTGCCACCAGCAGAGAGGGGGACATGACCATGGGGCAGTACTTC	CATSREGDMTMGQYF
.	TRBV10-1	TRBJ2-1	TGCGCCAGCAGTGAAGGGGGGCGCAATGAGCAGTTCTTC	CASSEGGRNEQFF
.	TRBV6-5	TRBJ1-5	TGTGCCAGCAGCCAGGACCCCAATCAGCCCCAGCATTTT	CASSQDPNQPQHF
.	TRBV30	TRBJ1-6	TGTGCCTGGACCGATTATAATTCACCCCTCCACTTT	CAWTDYNSPLHF
TRBD2	TRBV15	TRBJ2-3	TGTGCCACCAGCAGAGGGGACGGGAGGGCTACAGATACGCAGTATTTT	CATSRGDGRATDTQYF